Included here is one T cell receptor (beta chain) sequence, with context. Losses at the gene ends were 5 bases for V and 9 bases for J; bases not matched to a gene: 15. Germline V gene lookup returns CDR1 SGHTA and CDR2 FQGNSA. The CDR3 totals 17 residues. The data originate from a study of beta chain features in type 1 diabetes. Sequenced material consisted of expressed TCRB transcripts (all of the isolated RNA was reverse transcribed). TCRdb's table, derived via immunoSEQ multiplex PCR, lists solely in-frame clones and lacks some. The sample lists a few hundred thousand clones; roughly 30% were seen once.

Input material: naive CD4+ T cells from blood. V is TRBV7-2 and J is TRBJ2-7; TRBD2 agrees at 14 bases. The clonotype originates from a man aged 18 to 35 in good health. The CDR3: CASSLNAGTSGSLGQYF. CDR3 DNA sequence: TGTGCCAGCAGCCTAAACGCCGGGACTAGCGGGAGTCTGGGGCAGTACTTC.